This T cell receptor (beta chain) stems from a study of blood T cell repertoires in COVID-19. There are 17 residues in the CDR3. CDR1 and CDR2 from the germline V gene are SGHNT and YENEEA. V lost 1 base to trimming and J lost 4 bases, with 19 bases between them. This clone was seen a single time. In Cohort 3, a recovered donor had either two negative PCRs, clearance, or symptom resolution. Sequenced by immunoSEQ multiplex PCR; TCRdb stores in-frame clones only, minus some. The table lists fewer than 200,000 clones, approximately 87% of them singletons. Input material: PBMCs or T cells enriched from blood (not recorded which). The genes are TRBV11-3 and TRBJ1-1; no firm D call. The receptor was derived from a woman in her forties or fifties who had recovered from COVID-19. The DNA of the CDR3 is TGTGCCAGCAGCTTAGCAGGCGACCCTACAATGGGCACTGAAGCTTTCTTT. Translating it yields CASSLAGDPTMGTEAFF.